This TCR beta chain was observed in a study of cytomegalovirus exposure and HLA in healthy donors. Study-level points and caveats: HLA-A and HLA-B allele assignments for most subjects were reportedly predicted accurately using TCR beta sequences. CMV serostatus alone was available as immune exposure information. There were 150 to 200 TCR beta chains listed as cytomegalovirus-associated.

V lost 3 bases, J lost 8 bases, and 16 bases lay in between. The CDR3 loop spans 14 amino acids. Looked up from germline, CDR1 is ENHRY and CDR2 is SYGVKD. With regard to this clone: Its specificity is not known.

PCR employed 60 Vbeta and 13 Jbeta primers. Clones were read by immunoSEQ multiplex PCR, and TCRdb kept only the in-frame ones, dropping some. This table has about 59,000 clones, more than 70% appearing once. The chain recombines TRBV10-3 with TRBJ1-2; D is possibly TRBD1 (6 bases). The TCR sequence derives from a young man in good health and CMV-seropositive. Material: PBMCs. CDR3 amino acids: CAISDQGTVLGYTF. CDR3 coding DNA: TGTGCCATCAGTGACCAGGGGACGGTCCTCGGCTACACCTTC.